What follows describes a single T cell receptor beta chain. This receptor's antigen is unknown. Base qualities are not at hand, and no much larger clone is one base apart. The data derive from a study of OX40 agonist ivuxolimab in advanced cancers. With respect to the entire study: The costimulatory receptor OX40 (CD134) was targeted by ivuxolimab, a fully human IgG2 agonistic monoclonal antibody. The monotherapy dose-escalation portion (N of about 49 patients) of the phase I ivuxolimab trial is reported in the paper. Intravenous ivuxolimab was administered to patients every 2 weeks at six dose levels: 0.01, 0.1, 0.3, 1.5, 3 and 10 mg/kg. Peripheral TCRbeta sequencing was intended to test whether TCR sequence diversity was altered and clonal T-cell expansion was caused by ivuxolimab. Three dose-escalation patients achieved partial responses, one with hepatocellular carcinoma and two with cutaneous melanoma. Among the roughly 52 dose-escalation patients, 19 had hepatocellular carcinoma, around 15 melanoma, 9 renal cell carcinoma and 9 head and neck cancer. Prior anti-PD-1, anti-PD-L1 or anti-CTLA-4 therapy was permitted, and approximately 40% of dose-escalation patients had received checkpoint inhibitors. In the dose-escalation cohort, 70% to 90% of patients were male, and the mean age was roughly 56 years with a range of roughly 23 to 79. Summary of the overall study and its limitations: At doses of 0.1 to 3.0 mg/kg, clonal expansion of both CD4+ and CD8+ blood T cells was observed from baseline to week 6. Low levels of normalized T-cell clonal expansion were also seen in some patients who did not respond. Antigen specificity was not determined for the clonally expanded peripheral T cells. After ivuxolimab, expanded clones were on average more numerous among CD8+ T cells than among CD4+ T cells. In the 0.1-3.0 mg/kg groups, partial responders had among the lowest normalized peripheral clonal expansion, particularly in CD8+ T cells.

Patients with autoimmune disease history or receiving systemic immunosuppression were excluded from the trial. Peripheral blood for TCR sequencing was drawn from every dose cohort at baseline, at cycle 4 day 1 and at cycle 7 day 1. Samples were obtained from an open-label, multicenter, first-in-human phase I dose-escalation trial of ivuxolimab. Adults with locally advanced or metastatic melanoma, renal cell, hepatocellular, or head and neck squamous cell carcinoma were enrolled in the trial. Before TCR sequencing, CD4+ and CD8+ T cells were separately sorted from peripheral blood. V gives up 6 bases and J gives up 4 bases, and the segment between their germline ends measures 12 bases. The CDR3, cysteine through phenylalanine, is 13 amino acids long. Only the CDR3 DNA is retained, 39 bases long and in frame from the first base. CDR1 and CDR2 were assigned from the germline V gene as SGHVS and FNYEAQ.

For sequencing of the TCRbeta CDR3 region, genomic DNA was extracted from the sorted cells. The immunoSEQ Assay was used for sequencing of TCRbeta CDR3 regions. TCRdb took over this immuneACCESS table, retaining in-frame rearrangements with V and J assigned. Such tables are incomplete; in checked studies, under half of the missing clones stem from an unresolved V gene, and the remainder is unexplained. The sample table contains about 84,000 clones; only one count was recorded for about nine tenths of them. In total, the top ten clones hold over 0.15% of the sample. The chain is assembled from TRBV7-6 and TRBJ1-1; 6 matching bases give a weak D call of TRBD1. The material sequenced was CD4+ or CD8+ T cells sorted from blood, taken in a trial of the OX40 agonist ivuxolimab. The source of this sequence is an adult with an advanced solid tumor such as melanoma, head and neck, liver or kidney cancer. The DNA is TGTGCCAGCAGACAAACAGGGCGCACTGAAGCTTTCTTT. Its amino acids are CASRQTGRTEAFF.